Given below is one TCR beta chain in context. In the original workflow: Estimates of nucleated cell counts were drawn from the amplification of reference gene primers. Clones were read by immunoSEQ multiplex PCR, and TCRdb kept only the in-frame ones, dropping some. V, J and clone size reflect that table, while D and trimming were determined from the DNA. The sample includes some 280,000 clones, around 86% of them seen just once. The sample is drawn from a study of blood T cell repertoires in COVID-19. Study in general: Sources were T cells, B-cell-depleted T cells, or PBMCs; the material itself was cDNA or gDNA.

This CDR3 is built from 15 residues. Trimming took 1 base from V and 7 from J; bases not matched to a gene: 3. The germline gives CDR1 SGHTA, CDR2 FQGNSA. The sequenced sample was peripheral blood. The V call is TRBV7-2, the J call TRBJ1-6, with TRBD1 matching 8 bases. The sequence came from a woman aged 25 to 39 with active or convalescent COVID-19. The CDR3, as DNA: TGTGCCAGCAGCTTAGTTGGGGACAGGAATTCACCCCTCCACTTT. Residues: CASSLVGDRNSPLHF.